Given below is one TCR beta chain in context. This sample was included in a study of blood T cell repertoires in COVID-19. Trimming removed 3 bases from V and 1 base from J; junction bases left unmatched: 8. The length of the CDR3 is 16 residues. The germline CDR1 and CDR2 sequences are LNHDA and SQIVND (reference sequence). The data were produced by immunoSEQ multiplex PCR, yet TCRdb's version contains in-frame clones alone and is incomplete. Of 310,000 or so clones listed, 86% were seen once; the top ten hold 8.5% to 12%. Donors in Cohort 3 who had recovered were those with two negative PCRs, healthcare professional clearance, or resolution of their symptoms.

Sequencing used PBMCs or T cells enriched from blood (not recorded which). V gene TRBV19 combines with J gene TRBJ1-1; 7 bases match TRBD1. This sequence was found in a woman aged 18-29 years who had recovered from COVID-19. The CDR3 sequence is CASSMPQGPRNTEAFF. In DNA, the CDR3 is TGTGCCAGTAGTATGCCACAGGGGCCCCGGAACACTGAAGCTTTCTTT. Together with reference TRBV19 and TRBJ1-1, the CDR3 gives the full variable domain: DGGITQSPKYLFRKEGQNVTLSCEQNLNHDAMYWYRQDPGQGLRLIYYSQIVNDFQKGDIAEGYSVSREKKESFPLTVTSAQKNPTAFYLCASSMPQGPRNTEAFFGQGTRLTVV.